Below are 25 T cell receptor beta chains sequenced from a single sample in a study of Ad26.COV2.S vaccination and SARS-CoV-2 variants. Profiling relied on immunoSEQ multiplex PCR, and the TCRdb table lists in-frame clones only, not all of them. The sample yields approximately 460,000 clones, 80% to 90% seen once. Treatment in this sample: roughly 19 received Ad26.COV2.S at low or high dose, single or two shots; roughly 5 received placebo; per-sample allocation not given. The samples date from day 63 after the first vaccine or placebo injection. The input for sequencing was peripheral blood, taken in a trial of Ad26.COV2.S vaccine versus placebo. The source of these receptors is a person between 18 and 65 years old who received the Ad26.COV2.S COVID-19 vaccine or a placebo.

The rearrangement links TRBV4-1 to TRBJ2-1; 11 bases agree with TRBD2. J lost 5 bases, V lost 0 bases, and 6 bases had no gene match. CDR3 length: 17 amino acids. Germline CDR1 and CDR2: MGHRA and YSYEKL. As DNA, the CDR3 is TGCGCCAGCAGCCAAGACCGAACTAGCGGGAGCAACAATGAGCAGTTCTTC. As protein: CASSQDRTSGSNNEQFF.

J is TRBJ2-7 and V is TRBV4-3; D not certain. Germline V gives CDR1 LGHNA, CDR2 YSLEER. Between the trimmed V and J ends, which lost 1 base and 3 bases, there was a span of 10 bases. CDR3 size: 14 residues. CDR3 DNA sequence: TGCGCCAGCAGCCAAGTTGGAACAGACTACGAGCAGTACTTC. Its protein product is CASSQVGTDYEQYF.

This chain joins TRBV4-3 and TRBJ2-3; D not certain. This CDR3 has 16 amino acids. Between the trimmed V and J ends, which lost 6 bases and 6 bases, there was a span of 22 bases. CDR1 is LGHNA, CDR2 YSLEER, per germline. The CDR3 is CASSPRRIAPVDTQYF. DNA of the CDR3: TGCGCCAGCAGTCCCCGTCGCATAGCCCCAGTGGATACGCAGTATTTT.

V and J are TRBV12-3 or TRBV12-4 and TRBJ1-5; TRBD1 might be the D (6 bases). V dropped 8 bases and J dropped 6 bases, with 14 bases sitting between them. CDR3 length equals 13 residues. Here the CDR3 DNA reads TGTGCCAGCGCTACAGGGAGGGCTCAGCCCCAGCATTTT. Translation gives CASATGRAQPQHF.

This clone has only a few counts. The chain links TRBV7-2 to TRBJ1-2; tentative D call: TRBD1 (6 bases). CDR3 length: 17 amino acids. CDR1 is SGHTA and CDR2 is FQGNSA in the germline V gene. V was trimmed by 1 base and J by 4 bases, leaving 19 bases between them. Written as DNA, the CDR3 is TGTGCCAGCAGCTTAGATAGGCAGGGGCGCATGGGCTATGGCTACACCTTC. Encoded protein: CASSLDRQGRMGYGYTF.

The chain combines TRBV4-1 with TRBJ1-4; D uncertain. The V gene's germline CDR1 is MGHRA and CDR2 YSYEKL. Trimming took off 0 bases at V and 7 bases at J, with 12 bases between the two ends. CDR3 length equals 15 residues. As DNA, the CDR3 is TGCGCCAGCAGCCAAGATGCGGTTCGGTTTGAAAAACTGTTTTTT. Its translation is CASSQDAVRFEKLFF.

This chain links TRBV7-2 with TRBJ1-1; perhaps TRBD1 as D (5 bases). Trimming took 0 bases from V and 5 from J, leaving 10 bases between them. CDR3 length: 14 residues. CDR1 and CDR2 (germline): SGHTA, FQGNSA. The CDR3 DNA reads TGTGCCAGCAGCTTAGCGGGGCCGGGGACTGAAGCTTTCTTT. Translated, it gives CASSLAGPGTEAFF.

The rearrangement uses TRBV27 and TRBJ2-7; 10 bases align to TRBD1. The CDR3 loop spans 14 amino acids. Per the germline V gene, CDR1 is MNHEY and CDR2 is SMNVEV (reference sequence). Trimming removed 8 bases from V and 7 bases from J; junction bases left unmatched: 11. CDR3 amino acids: CASGQRQGAGEQYF. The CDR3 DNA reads TGTGCCAGCGGCCAGAGACAGGGGGCAGGGGAGCAGTACTTC.

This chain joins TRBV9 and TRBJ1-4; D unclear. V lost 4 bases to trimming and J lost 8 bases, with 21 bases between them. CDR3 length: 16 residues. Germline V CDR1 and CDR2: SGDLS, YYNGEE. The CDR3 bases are TGTGCCAGCAGCCCAACATGGTCAAATGGGTTAGAAAAACTGTTTTTT. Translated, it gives CASSPTWSNGLEKLFF.

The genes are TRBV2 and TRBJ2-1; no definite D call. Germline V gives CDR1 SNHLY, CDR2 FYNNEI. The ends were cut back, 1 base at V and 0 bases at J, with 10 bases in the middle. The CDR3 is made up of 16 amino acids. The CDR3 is CASSEGISVSYNEQFF. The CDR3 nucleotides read TGTGCCAGCAGTGAAGGTATAAGCGTCTCCTACAATGAGCAGTTCTTC.

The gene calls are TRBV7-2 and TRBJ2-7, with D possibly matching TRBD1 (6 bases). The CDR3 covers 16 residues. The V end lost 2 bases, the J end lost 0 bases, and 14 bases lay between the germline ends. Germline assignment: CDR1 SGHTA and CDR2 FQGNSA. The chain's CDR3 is CASSLRAGTTSYEQYF. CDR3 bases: TGTGCCAGCAGCTTACGTGCCGGGACAACCTCCTACGAGCAGTACTTC.

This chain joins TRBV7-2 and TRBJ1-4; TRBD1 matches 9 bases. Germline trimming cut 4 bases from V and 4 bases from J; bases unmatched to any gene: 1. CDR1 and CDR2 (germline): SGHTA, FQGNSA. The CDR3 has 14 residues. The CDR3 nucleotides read TGTGCCAGCAGCTCGGACAGGGGTAATGAAAAACTGTTTTTT. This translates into CASSSDRGNEKLFF.

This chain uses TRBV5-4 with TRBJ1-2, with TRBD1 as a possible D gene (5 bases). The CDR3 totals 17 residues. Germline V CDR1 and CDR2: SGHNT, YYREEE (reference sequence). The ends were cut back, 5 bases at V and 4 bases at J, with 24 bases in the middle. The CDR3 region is CASRVSHGGTITYGYTF. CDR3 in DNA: TGTGCCAGCAGAGTCTCCCACGGCGGGACCATTACCTATGGCTACACCTTC.

The CDR3 coding sequence is TGTGCCAGCAGCTTAAACCACGCCCGGTACAATGAGCAGTTCTTC. This sequence encodes CASSLNHARYNEQFF. This sequence joins TRBV5-4 and TRBJ2-1; D remains ambiguous. The length of the CDR3 is 15 residues. Germline V gene lookup returns CDR1 SGHNT and CDR2 YYREEE (reference sequence). Trimming stripped 2 bases from V and 4 bases from J, with 13 bases between.

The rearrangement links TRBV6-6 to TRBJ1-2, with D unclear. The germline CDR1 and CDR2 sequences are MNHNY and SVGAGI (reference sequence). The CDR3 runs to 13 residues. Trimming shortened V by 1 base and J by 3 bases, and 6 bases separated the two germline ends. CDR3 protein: CASSYLSDYGYTF. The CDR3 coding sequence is TGTGCCAGCAGTTACTTGTCAGACTATGGCTACACCTTC.

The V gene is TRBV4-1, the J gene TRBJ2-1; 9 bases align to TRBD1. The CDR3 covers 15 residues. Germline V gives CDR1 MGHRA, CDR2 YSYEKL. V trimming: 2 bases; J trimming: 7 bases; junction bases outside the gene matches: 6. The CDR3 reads CASSQPDRGWNEQFF. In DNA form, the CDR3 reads TGCGCCAGCAGCCAACCCGACAGGGGGTGGAATGAGCAGTTCTTC.

The CDR3 protein is CASSQAKSLAGNTGELFF. DNA for the CDR3: TGTGCCAGCAGCCAAGCTAAGTCACTAGCGGGAAACACCGGGGAGCTGTTTTTT. The J gene is TRBJ2-2, the V gene TRBV14, with 10 bases lining up with TRBD2. Germline CDR1 and CDR2: SGHDN and FVKESK. Trimming cost V 1 base and J 2 bases; bases outside gene matches: 7. The length of the CDR3 is 18 residues.

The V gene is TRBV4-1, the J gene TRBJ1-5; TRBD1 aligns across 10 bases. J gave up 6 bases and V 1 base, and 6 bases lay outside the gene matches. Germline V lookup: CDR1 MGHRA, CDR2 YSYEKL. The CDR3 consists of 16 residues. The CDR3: CASSQGAGQGFQPQHF. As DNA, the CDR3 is TGCGCCAGCAGCCAAGGGGCGGGACAGGGGTTTCAGCCCCAGCATTTT.

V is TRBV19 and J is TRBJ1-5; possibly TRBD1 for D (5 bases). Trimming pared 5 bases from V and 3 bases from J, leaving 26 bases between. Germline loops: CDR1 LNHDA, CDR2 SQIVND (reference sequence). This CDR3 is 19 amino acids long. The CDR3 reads CASSSSPWVREWYNQPQHF. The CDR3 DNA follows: TGTGCCAGTAGTTCCTCGCCTTGGGTCAGGGAATGGTACAATCAGCCCCAGCATTTT.

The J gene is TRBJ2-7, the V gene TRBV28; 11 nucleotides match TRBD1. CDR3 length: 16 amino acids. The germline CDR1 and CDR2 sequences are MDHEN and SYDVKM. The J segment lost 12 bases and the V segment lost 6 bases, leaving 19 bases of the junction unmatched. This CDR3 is CASSQGGTGGTWRWYF. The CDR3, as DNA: TGTGCCAGCAGCCAAGGAGGGACAGGGGGTACTTGGCGATGGTACTTC.

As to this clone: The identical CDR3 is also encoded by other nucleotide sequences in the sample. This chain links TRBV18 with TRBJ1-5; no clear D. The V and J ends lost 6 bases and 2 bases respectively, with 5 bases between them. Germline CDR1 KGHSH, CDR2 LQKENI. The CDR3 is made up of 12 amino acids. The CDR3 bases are TGTGCCAGCTCCCCAGGCAATCAGCCCCAGCATTTT. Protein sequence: CASSPGNQPQHF. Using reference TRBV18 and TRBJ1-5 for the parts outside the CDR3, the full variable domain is NAGVMQNPRHLVRRRGQEARLRCSPMKGHSHVYWYRQLPEEGLKFMVYLQKENIIDESGMPKERFSAEFPKEGPSILRIQQVVRGDSAAYFCASSPGNQPQHFGDGTRLSIL.

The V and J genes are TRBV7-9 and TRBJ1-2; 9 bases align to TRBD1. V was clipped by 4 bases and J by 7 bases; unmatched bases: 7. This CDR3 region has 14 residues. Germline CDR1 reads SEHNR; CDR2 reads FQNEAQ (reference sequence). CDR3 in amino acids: CASSSQGALGGYTF. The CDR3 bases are TGTGCCAGCAGCTCACAGGGGGCATTGGGTGGCTACACCTTC.

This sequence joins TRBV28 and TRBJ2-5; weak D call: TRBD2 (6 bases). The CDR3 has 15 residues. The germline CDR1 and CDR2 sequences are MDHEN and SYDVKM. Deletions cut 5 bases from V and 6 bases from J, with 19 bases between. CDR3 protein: CASSIRRRDLKTQYF. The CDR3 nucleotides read TGTGCCAGCAGTATAAGGAGGCGGGACCTGAAGACCCAGTACTTC.

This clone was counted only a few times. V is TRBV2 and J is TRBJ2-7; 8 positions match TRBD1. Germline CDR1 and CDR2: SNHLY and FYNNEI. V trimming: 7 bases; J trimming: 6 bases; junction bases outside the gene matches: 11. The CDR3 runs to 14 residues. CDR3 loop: CASTNTDRVSEQYF. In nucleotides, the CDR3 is TGTGCCAGCACCAATACGGACAGGGTCTCCGAGCAGTACTTC.

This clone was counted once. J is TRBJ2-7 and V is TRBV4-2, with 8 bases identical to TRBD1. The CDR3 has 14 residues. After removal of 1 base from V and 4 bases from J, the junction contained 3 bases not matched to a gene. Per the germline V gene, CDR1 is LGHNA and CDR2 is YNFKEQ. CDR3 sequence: CASSQGGQGYEQYF. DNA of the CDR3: TGTGCCAGCAGCCAAGGCGGACAGGGTTACGAGCAGTACTTC.